The entry below describes one T cell receptor (beta chain). Its antigen target is currently unknown. No qualities accompany the bases; no much larger clone lies one base away. The sample is drawn from a study of CD8+ T cells in alopecia areata (dated 2018 in TCRdb). For the wider study: Treated patients were enrolled in an open-label pilot trial of oral tofacitinib at 5 to 10 mg twice daily for moderate-to-severe alopecia areata. Patients stayed on tofacitinib for 6 to 18 months and then had 6 months of follow-up off drug so that delayed response and recurrence could be assessed. The study used high-throughput TCRbeta sequencing to examine T cell clonal expansion in alopecia areata, in both the C3H/HeJ mouse model and human patients. Human TCRbeta sequencing covered scalp tissue and sorted CD4+ and CD8+ peripheral blood T cells from patchy and totalis/universalis alopecia areata patients and healthy controls. Tofacitinib-treated patients had biopsies at baseline and at 4 and 24 weeks of treatment, with a later scalp biopsy in several patients. Clonality in the scalp was compared among normal scalp (n=4), patchy alopecia areata scalp (n=8), and alopecia totalis/universalis scalp (n=8). RNA came from the PAXgene miRNA kit for fixed scalp, the miRNeasy kit for PBMCs, and the RNeasy kit for mouse skin. TCRbeta CDR3 regions were amplified by immunoSEQ multiplex PCR using 35 Vbeta forward and 13 Jbeta reverse primers.

Libraries were prepared through the immunoSEQ multiplex PCR assay. RNA was extracted from all samples and reverse transcribed into cDNA as template for TCR sequencing. SuperScript III was used for first-strand cDNA synthesis, primed with a 2:1 mix of oligo-dT and random hexamers. A synthetic immune receptor repertoire was used to measure amplification bias, and any remaining bias was corrected computationally. On the study's bioinformatics: Raw reads were preprocessed to remove errors, and CDR3 was defined according to IMGT conventions as the region from the conserved cysteine to phenylalanine. Clonality was calculated as 1 minus Shannon entropy normalized by log2 of the number of productive unique TCRs. Whether scalp clones were CD4 or CD8 was inferred by matching scalp TCRbeta sequences against CD4 and CD8 repertoires sorted from blood. Here the immuneACCESS table is served through TCRdb, limited to in-frame sequences with V and J called. Missing clones are a known gap in these copies; in checked studies unresolved V genes cover under half, and the rest lacks a known reason. The DNA gave D and trimming, while V, J and clone size come from that table. For this sample there are around 250,000 clones; 67% appear just once. The ten most abundant clones make up 1% to 1.5% of the sample.

Clipping removes 4 bases from V and 7 bases from J, with 11 as the unmatched junction base count. For CDR1 and CDR2, the germline V gene lists SGHDT and YYEEEE. The CDR3 covers 15 residues, taking in both the cysteine and the phenylalanine. Of all the DNA, just the CDR3 is kept, 45 bases in frame from base 1. Broad study findings and their caveats: Resident alphabeta T cells in normal human skin are also sequenced, complicating scalp TCR repertoire analysis, unlike mouse skin dominated by gammadelta T cells. Shared TCR sequences between patients were less evident than in mice, which may be partly attributable to HLA diversity in the patient population. Lesional scalp, especially in alopecia totalis/universalis, showed higher clonality and more expanded CD8+ clones than normal scalp, suggesting antigenic drive.

The sample's time point label, in plain terms: baseline before oral tofacitinib. Lesional scalp punch biopsies and peripheral blood were obtained from alopecia areata patients. PBMCs were isolated by density centrifugation and stained for CD3, CD4 and CD8, and CD4+ and CD8+ T cells were sorted on a FACSAria. The TCR originated in a human donor with alopecia areata. The material sequenced was CD4+ T cells sorted from blood, taken at week 0. The V and J segments used are TRBV5-6 and TRBJ2-7; the central 10 bases match TRBD2. The nucleotide sequence reads TGTGCCAGCAGCACGGGGACTAGCGTTTGGTTAGAGCAGTACTTC. Its protein reads: CASSTGTSVWLEQYF.